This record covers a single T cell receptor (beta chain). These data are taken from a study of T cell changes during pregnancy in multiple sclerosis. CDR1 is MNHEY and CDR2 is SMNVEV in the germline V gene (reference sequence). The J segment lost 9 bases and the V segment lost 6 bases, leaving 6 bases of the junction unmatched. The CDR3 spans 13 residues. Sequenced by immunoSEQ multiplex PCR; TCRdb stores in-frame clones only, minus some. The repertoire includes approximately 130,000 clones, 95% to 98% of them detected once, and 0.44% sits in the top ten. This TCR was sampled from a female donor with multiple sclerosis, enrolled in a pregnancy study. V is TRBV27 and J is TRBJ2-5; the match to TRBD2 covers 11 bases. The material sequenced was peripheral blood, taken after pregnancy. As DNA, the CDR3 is TGTGCCAGCAGAAGTTCGACTAGCGGGGCCCAGTACTTC. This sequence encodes CASRSSTSGAQYF.